This TCR beta chain was recovered during a study of T cells in Graves' hyperthyroidism and ophthalmopathy. Amplification of TCR beta CDR3 regions used RNA as the template. The primer set for the first-round RT-PCR of the TCR CDR3 was HTBI. TCRdb re-called the multiplex PCR reads with MiXCR, one entry per CDR3 protein. Here the sample spans 300,000 to 500,000 distinct CDR3 sequences, around an eighth being singletons. Study-level points and caveats: In validation, the model predicted ophthalmopathy. These predictions came a median 6.5 months before onset. Within blood appeared most thyroid clonotypes that had expanded above 0.001. Ophthalmopathy cases were set apart from stable hyperthyroidism by a 13 V-J model.

As regards this clonotype: The antigen is unknown. The junction does not match germline at one end; this may be a read error.

This sample holds PBMCs from 9.5 to 10 ml fresh peripheral blood. The CDR3 runs to 12 residues. Germline V gives CDR1 SGHNT, CDR2 YYREEE (reference sequence). This sequence joins TRBV5-4 and TRBJ2-2, with D possibly matching TRBD2 (5 bases). The specimen sequenced was blood. The receptor was isolated from a man aged 50 to 60 with Graves' ophthalmopathy. CDR3 sequence (DNA): TGTGCCAGCAGCTTGGGATCCGGGGAGCCGTTTTTT. Protein product: CASSLGSGEPFF.